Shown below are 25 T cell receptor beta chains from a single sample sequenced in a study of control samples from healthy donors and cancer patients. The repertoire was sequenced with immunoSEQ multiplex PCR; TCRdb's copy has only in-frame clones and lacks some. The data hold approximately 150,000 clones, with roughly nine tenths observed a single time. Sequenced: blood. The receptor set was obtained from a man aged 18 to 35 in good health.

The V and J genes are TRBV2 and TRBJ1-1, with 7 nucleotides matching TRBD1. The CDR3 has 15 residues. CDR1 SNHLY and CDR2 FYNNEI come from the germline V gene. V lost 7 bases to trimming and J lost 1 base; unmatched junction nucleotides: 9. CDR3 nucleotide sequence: TGTGCCAGCATCCCCTCGGGACAGCCGAACACTGAAGCTTTCTTT. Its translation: CASIPSGQPNTEAFF. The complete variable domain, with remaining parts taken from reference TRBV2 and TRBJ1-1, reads EPEVTQTPSHQVTQMGQEVILRCVPISNHLYFYWYRQILGQKVEFLVSFYNNEISEKSEIFDDQFSVERPDGSNFTLKIRSTKLEDSAMYFCASIPSGQPNTEAFFGQGTRLTVV.

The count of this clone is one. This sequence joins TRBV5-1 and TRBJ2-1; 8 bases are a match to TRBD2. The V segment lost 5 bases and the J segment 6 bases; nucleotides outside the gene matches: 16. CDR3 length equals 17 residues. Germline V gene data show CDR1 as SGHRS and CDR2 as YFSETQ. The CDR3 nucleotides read TGCGCCAGCAGATCCGTCTCCGGGGGGGCCGATAGCAATGAGCAGTTCTTC. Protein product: CASRSVSGGADSNEQFF.

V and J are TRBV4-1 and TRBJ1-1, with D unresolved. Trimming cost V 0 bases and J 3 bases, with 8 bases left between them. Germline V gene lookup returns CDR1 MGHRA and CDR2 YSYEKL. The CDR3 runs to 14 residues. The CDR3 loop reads CASSQEGMDTEAFF. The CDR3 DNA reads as TGCGCCAGCAGCCAAGAGGGGATGGACACTGAAGCTTTCTTT.

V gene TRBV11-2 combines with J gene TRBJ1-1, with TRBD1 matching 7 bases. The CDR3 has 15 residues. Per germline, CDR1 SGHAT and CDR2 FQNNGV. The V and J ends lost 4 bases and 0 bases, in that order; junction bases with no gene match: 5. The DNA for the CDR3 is TGTGCCAGCAGCTCGGGACAGAGAATGAACACTGAAGCTTTCTTT. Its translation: CASSSGQRMNTEAFF.

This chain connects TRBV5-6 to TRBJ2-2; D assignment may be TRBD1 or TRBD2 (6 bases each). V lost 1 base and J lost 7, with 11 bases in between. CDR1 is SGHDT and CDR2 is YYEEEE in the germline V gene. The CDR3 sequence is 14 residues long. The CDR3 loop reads CASSLYRGHGELFF. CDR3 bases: TGTGCCAGCAGCTTGTATCGGGGGCACGGGGAGCTGTTTTTT.

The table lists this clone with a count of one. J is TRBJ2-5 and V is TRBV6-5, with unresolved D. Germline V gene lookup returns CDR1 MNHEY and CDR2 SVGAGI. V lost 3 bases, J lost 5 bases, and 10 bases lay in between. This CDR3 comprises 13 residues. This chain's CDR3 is CASSYRLGETQYF. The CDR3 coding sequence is TGTGCCAGCAGTTATCGCCTTGGGGAGACCCAGTACTTC.

The CDR3 region is CASSEAWRAFF. In DNA form, the CDR3 reads TGTGCCAGCAGTGAAGCCTGGCGGGCTTTCTTT. The chain uses TRBV6-1 and TRBJ1-1; D not resolved. Trimming left V 0 bases short and J 11 bases short, with 7 bases between. The germline V gene encodes CDR1 MNHNS and CDR2 SASEGT. This CDR3 is 11 amino acids long.

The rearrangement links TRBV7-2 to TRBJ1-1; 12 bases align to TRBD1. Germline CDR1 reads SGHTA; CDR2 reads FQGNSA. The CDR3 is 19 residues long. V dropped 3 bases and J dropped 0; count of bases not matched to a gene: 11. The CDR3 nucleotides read TGTGCCAGCAGCTTCCTCGGGACAGGGGGCGAGGTGATGAACACTGAAGCTTTCTTT. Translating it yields CASSFLGTGGEVMNTEAFF. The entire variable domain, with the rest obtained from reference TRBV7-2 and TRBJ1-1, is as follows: GAGVSQSPSNKVTEKGKDVELRCDPISGHTALYWYRQSLGQGLEFLIYFQGNSAPDKSGLPSDRFSAERTGGSVSTLTIQRTQQEDSAVYLCASSFLGTGGEVMNTEAFFGQGTRLTVV.

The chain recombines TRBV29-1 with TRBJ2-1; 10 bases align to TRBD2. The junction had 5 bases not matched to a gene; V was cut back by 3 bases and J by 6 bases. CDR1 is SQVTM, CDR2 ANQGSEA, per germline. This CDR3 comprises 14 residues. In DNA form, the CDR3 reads TGCAGCGTTGATCCTAGCGGGGGTCTCAATGAGCAGTTCTTC. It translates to CSVDPSGGLNEQFF.

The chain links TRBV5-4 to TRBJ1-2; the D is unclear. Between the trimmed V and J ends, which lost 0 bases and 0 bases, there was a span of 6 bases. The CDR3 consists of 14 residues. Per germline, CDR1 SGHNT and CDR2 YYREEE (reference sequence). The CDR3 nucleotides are TGTGCCAGCAGCTTGGGCAGAACTAACTATGGCTACACCTTC. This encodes CASSLGRTNYGYTF.

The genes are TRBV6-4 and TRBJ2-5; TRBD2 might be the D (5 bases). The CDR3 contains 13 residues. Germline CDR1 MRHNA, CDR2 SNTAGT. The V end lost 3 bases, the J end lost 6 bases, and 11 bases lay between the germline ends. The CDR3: CASSEIVGKTQYF. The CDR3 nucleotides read TGTGCCAGCAGTGAGATTGTCGGGAAGACCCAGTACTTC.

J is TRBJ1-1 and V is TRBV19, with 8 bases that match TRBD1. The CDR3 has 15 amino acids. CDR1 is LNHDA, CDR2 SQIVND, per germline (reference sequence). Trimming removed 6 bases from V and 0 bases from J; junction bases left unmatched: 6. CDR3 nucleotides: TGTGCCAGTAGGACTCGGACAGGGCTGAACACTGAAGCTTTCTTT. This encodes CASRTRTGLNTEAFF.

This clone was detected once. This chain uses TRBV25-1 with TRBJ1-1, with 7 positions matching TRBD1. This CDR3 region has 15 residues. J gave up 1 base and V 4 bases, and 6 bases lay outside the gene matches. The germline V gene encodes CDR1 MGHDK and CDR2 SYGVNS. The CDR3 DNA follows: TGTGCCAGCAGTGCCGAGGACAGGCCGAACACTGAAGCTTTCTTT. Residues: CASSAEDRPNTEAFF.

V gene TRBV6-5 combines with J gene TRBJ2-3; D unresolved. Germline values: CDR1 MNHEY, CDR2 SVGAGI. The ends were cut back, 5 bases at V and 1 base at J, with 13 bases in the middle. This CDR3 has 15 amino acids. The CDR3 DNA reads TGTGCCAGCAGTACCTCGGGTTTAGGCACAGATACGCAGTATTTT. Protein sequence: CASSTSGLGTDTQYF.

CDR3 in amino acids: CASSLAASGGIAYEQYF. For the CDR3, the DNA is TGTGCCAGCAGCTTAGCGGCTAGCGGGGGAATCGCCTACGAGCAGTACTTC. The V and J genes are TRBV7-2 and TRBJ2-7, with TRBD2 identical over 10 bases. Looked up from germline, CDR1 is SGHTA and CDR2 is FQGNSA. V trimming: 0 bases; J trimming: 2 bases; junction bases outside the gene matches: 7. The CDR3 totals 17 residues.

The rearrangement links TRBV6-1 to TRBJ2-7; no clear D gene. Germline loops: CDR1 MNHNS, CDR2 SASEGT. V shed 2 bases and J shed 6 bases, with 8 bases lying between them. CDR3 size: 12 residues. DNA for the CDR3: TGTGCCAGCAGTGAATACTACAGCGAGCAGTACTTC. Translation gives CASSEYYSEQYF.

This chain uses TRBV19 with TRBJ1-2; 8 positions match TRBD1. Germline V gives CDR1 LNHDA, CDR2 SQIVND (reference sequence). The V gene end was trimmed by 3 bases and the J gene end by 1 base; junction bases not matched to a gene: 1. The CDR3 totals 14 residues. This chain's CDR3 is CASSITGGNYGYTF. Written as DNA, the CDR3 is TGTGCCAGTAGTATTACAGGGGGTAACTATGGCTACACCTTC.

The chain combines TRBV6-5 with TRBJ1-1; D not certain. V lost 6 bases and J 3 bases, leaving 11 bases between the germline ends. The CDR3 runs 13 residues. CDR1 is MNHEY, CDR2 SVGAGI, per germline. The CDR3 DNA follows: TGTGCCAGCAGGAAATCAGGAGACACTGAAGCTTTCTTT. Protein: CASRKSGDTEAFF.

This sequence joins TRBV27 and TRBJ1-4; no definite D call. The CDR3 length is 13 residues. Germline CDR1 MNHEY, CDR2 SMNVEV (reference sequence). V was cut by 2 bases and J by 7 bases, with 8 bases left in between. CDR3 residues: CASSLGFSEKLFF. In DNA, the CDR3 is TGTGCCAGCAGTTTAGGGTTCAGTGAAAAACTGTTTTTT.

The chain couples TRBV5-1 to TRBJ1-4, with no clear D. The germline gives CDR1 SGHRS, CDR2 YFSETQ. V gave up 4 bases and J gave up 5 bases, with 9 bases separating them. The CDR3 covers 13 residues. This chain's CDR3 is CASSPGPNEKLFF. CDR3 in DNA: TGCGCCAGCAGCCCGGGCCCCAATGAAAAACTGTTTTTT. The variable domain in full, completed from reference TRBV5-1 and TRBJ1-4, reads KAGVTQTPRYLIKTRGQQVTLSCSPISGHRSVSWYQQTPGQGLQFLFEYFSETQRNKGNFPGRFSGRQFSNSRSEMNVSTLELGDSALYLCASSPGPNEKLFFGSGTQLSVL.

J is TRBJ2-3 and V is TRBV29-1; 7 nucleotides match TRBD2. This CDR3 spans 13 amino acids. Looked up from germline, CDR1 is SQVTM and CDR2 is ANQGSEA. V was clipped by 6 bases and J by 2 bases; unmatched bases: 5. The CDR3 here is CSVDSGSTDTQYF. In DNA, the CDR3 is TGCAGCGTAGATAGCGGGTCCACAGATACGCAGTATTTT.

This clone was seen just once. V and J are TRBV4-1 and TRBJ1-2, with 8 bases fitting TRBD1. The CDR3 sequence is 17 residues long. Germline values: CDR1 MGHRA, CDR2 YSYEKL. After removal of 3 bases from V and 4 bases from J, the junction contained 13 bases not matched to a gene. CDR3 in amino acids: CASSHEEHRGRVYGYTF. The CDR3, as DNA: TGCGCCAGCAGCCACGAGGAGCACAGGGGGAGGGTCTATGGCTACACCTTC.

Here the CDR3 DNA reads TGTGCCAGCAGTGGGGCCATGGGGTCGAACACTGAAGCTTTCTTT. It codes for CASSGAMGSNTEAFF. This sequence joins TRBV2 and TRBJ1-1; no firm D call. Trimming cost V 4 bases and J 1 base, with 13 bases left between them. Germline V gives CDR1 SNHLY, CDR2 FYNNEI. The CDR3 is 15 residues long.

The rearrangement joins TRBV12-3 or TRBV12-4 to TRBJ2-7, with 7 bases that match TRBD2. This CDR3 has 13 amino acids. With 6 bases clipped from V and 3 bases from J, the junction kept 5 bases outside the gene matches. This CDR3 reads CASSGGGFYEQYF. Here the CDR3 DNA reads TGTGCCAGCAGCGGCGGGGGATTCTACGAGCAGTACTTC.

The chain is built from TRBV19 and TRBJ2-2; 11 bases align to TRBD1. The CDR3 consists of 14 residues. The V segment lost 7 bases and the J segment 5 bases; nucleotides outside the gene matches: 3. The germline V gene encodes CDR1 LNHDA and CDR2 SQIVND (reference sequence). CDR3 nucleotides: TGTGCCAGTATCGGGACAGGGGGTACCGGGGAGCTGTTTTTT. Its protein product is CASIGTGGTGELFF. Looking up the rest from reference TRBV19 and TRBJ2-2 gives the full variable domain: DGGITQSPKYLFRKEGQNVTLSCEQNLNHDAMYWYRQDPGQGLRLIYYSQIVNDFQKGDIAEGYSVSREKKESFPLTVTSAQKNPTAFYLCASIGTGGTGELFFGEGSRLTVL.